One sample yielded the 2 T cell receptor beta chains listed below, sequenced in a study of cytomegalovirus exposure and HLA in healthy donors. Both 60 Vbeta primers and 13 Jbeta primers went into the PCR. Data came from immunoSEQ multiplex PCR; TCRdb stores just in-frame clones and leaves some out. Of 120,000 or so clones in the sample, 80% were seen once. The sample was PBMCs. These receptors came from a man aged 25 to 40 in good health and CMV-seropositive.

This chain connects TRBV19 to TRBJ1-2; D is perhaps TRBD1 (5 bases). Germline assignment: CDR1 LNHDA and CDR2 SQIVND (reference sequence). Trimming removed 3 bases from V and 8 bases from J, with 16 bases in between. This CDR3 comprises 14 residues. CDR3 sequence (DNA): TGTGCCAGTAGTATGGGGACTTTCTTGGTAGGCTACACCTTC. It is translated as CASSMGTFLVGYTF.

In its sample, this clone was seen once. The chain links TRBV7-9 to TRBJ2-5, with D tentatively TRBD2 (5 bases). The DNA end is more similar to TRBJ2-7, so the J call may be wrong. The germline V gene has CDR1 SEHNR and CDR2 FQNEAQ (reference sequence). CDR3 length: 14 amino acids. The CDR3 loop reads CASSLHGNSYEQYF. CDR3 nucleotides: TGTGCCAGCAGCTTACACGGGAATTCCTACGAGCAGTACTTC.